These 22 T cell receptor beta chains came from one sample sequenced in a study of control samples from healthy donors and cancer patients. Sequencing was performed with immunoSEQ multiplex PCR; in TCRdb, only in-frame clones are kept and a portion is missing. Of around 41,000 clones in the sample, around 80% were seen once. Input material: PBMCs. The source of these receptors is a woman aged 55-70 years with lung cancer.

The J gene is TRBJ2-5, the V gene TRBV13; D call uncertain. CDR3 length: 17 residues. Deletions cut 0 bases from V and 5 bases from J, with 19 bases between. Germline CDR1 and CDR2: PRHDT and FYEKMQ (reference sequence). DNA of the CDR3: TGTGCCAGCAGCTTAGGGGTGGCAGACCAAAACGGGGAGACCCAGTACTTC. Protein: CASSLGVADQNGETQYF.

CDR3 region: CASSDSWGAGETQYF. In DNA, the CDR3 is TGTGCCAGCAGTGATTCGTGGGGGGCAGGGGAGACCCAGTACTTC. The V and J genes are TRBV6-1 and TRBJ2-5, with D perhaps assigned TRBD1 or TRBD2 (6 bases each). Germline lookup yields CDR1 MNHNS and CDR2 SASEGT. The CDR3 has 15 amino acids. V shed 3 bases and J shed 5 bases, with 16 bases lying between them.

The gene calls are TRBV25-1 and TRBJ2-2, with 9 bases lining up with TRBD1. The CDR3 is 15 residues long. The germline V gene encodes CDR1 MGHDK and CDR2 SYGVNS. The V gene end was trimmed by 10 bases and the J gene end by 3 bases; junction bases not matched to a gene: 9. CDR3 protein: CAIQPGTGYTGELFF. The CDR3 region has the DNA TGTGCCATTCAGCCGGGGACAGGGTACACCGGGGAGCTGTTTTTT.

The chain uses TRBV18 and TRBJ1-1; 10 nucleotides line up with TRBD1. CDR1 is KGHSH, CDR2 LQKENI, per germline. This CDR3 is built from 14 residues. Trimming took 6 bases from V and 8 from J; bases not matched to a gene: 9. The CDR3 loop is CASSPGTGDLEAFF. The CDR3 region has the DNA TGTGCCAGCTCTCCCGGGACAGGGGATTTAGAAGCTTTCTTT.

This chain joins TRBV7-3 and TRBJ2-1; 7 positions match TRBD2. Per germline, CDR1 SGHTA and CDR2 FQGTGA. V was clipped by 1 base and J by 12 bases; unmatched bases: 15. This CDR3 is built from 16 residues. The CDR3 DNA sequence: TGTGCCAGCAGCTTAAACGGACTAGATGTCGGCGGGCGGCAGTTCTTC. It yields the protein CASSLNGLDVGGRQFF.

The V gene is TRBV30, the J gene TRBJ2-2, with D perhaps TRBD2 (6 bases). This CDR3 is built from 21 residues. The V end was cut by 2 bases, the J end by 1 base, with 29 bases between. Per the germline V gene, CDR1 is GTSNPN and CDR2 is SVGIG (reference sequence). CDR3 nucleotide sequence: TGTGCCTGGAGTTCCCCCTCGGTTGGGGTGGCTAGCGACCAGAACACCGGGGAGCTGTTTTTT. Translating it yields CAWSSPSVGVASDQNTGELFF.

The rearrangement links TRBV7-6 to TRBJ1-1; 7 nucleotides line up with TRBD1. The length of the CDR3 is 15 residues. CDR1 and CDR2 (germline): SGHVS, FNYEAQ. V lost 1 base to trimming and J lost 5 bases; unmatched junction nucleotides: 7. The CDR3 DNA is TGTGCCAGCAGCTTAGAGGACAGGTTGAGTACTGAAGCTTTCTTT. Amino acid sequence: CASSLEDRLSTEAFF.

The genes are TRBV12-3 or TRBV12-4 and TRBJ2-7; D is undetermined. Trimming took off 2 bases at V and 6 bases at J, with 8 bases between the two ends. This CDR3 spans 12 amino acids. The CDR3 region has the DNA TGTGCCAGCAGTTTAAATGGGGTCGAGCAGTACTTC. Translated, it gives CASSLNGVEQYF.

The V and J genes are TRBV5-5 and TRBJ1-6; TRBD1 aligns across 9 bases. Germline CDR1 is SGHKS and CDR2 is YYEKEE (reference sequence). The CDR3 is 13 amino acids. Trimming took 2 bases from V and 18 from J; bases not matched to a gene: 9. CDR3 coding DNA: TGTGCCAGCAGCTTAGGGGGACAGGGCATTACCCACTTT. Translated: CASSLGGQGITHF.

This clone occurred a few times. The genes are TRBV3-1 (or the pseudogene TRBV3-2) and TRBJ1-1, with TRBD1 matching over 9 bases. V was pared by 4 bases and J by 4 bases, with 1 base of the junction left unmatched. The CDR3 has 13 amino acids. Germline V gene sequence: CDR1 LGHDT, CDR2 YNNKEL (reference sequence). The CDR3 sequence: CASSLTGGTEAFF. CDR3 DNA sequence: TGTGCCAGCAGCCTGACAGGGGGCACTGAAGCTTTCTTT.

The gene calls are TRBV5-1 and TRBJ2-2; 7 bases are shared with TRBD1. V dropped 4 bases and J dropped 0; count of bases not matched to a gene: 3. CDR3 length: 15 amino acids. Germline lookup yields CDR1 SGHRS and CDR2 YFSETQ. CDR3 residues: CASSIGTANTGELFF. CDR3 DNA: TGCGCCAGCAGCATTGGGACAGCGAACACCGGGGAGCTGTTTTTT.

The CDR3 region has the DNA TGTGCCAGCAGCCTGACACTGGACTCTGGGGCCAACGTCCTGACTTTC. It translates to CASSLTLDSGANVLTF. The chain links TRBV11-2 to TRBJ2-6; D uncertain. CDR1 SGHAT and CDR2 FQNNGV come from the germline V gene. CDR3 length equals 16 residues. V was trimmed by 5 bases and J by 0 bases, leaving 11 bases between them.

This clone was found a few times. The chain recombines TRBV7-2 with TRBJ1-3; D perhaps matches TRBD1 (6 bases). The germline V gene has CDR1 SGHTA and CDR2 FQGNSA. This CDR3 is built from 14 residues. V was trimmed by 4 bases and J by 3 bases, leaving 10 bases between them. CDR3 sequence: CASSSQGFGNTIYF. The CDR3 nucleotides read TGTGCCAGCAGCTCACAGGGCTTTGGAAACACCATATATTTT.

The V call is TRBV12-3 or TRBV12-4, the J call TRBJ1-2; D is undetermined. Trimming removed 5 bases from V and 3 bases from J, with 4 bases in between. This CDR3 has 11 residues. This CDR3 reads CASSRDYGYTF. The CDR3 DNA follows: TGTGCCAGCAGTCGGGACTATGGCTACACCTTC.

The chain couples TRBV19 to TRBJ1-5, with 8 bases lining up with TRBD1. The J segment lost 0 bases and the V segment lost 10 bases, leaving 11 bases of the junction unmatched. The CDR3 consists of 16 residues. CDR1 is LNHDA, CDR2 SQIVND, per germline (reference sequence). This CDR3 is CATTSYRGDSNQPQHF. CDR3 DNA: TGTGCCACTACGAGCTACAGGGGGGATAGCAATCAGCCCCAGCATTTT.

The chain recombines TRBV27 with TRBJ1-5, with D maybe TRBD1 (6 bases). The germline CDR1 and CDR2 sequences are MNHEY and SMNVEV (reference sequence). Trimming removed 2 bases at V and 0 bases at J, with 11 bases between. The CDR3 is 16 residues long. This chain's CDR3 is CASSLRGTDSNQPQHF. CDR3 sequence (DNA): TGTGCCAGCAGTTTAAGGGGGACGGATAGCAATCAGCCCCAGCATTTT.

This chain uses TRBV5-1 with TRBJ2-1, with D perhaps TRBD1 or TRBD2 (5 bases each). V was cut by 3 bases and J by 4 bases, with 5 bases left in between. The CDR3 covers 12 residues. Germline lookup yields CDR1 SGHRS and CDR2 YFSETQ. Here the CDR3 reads CASSWGYNEQFF. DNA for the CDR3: TGCGCCAGCAGCTGGGGGTACAATGAGCAGTTCTTC.

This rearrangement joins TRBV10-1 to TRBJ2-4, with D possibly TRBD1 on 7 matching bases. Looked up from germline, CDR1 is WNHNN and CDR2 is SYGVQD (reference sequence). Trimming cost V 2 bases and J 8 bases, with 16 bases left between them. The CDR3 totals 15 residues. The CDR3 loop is CASSEERQGGDIQYF. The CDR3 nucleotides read TGCGCCAGCAGTGAGGAAAGACAGGGAGGTGACATTCAGTACTTC.

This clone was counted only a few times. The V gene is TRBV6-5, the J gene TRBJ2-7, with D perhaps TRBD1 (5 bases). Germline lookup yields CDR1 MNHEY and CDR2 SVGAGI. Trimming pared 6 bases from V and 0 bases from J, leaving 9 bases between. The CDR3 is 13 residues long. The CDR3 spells CASRSTGSYEQYF. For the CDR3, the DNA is TGTGCCAGCAGGTCCACAGGCTCCTACGAGCAGTACTTC.

Here the CDR3 reads CASSETAQPQHF. The CDR3 nucleotides are TGCGCCAGCAGTGAGACGGCTCAGCCCCAGCATTTT. The chain links TRBV10-2 to TRBJ1-5; D remains unclear. V lost 2 bases and J lost 6, with 5 bases in between. The CDR3 runs 12 residues. Germline CDR1 WSHSY, CDR2 SAAADI.

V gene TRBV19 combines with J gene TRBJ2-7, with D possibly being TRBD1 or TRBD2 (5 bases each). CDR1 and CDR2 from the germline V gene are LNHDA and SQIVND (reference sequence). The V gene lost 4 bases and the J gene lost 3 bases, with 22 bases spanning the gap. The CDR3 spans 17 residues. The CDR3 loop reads CASSNSRGPKGFYEQYF. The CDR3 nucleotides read TGTGCCAGTAGTAACTCCCGAGGGCCCAAGGGGTTCTACGAGCAGTACTTC.

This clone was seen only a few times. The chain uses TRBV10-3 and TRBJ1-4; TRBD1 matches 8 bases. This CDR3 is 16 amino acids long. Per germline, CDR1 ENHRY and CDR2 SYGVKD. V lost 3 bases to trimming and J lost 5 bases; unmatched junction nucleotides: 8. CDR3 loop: CAISEGRTGTNEKLFF. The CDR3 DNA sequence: TGTGCCATCAGTGAAGGGAGGACAGGGACGAATGAAAAACTGTTTTTT.